This entry features one TCR beta chain sequence. Its antigen remains unidentified. The CDR3 covers 16 residues. Trimming took off 5 bases at V and 5 bases at J, with 18 bases between the two ends. Germline-derived CDR1 and CDR2 are MNHNS and SASEGT. Notes on the study in general: Tumor memory CD4+ T cell TCR gene usage clustered with blood and lymph node memory CD4+ cells and lymph node naive CD4+ cells. Tumor Tregs overlapped most with tumor, then blood, naive CD4+ cells.

Purified naive CD4+ T cells were depleted of CD25+ Tregs. Full-length variable regions came from constant-region reverse primers plus semi-nested Nested Universal Primer A PCR. Each CDR3 protein gets one entry after TCRdb re-called the 5' RACE reads with MiXCR. The table has roughly 50,000 distinct CDR3 sequences, over 20% seen once. The chain combines TRBV6-1 with TRBJ2-2, with D tentatively TRBD1 or TRBD2 (5 bases each). The TCR originated in a female donor with breast cancer. The sample consisted of tumor-infiltrating naive CD4+ T cells sorted from the breast tumor. As for subset: naive CD4+ T cells, CD4+CD45RA+CD25-. The CDR3 reads CASSRRRDLGTGELFF. The CDR3 DNA reads as TGTGCCAGCAGTCGGCGCCGGGACCTCGGGACCGGGGAGCTGTTTTTT.